This T cell receptor (beta chain) was captured by sequencing in a study of post-analysis software for immune sequencing data. Study background: The study covered relapsing-remitting, secondary progressive and progressive-relapsing courses of multiple sclerosis.

Germline loops: CDR1 MNHNS, CDR2 SASEGT. The CDR3 spans 14 residues. V trimming: 6 bases; J trimming: 3 bases; junction bases outside the gene matches: 6. This clonotype was observed a handful of times. Antigen specificity is unknown. Included in the TCR beta cDNA libraries were unique molecular identifiers. cDNA molecules numbering some 500,000 came from roughly 1 to 10 million T cells. TCRdb redid the calling of the PCR reads with MiXCR, one entry per CDR3 protein. Counted here are approximately 730,000 distinct CDR3 sequences, about 45% occurring once; the ten biggest clones make up roughly 4.4%. Overall study results and limits: Controls showed significantly higher normalized Chao1 diversity than did multiple sclerosis patients. Four to six TRBV segments (TRBV5-6, TRBV5-1 and TRBV20-1 among them) occurred more frequently in patients than in controls. Analysis by F measure revealed that same-batch samples clustered strongly together.

The chain is built from TRBV6-1 and TRBJ2-5, with TRBD2 matching over 8 bases. The sample was blood. The TCR originated in a girl aged 5 to 17 with multiple sclerosis. CDR3 in DNA: TGTGCCAGCAGGGAACTAGCGGACAAAGAGACCCAGTACTTC. This codes for CASRELADKETQYF.